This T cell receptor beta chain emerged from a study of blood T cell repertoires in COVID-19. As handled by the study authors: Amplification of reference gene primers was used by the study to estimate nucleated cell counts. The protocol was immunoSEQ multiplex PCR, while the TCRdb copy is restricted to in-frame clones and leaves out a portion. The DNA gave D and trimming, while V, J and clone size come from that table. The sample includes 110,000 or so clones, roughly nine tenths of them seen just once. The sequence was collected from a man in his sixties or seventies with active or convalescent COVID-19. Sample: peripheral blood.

CDR3 sequence reads: CASSLGTSGREETQYF. DNA of the CDR3: TGTGCCAGCAGTCTTGGGACTAGCGGGAGGGAAGAGACCCAGTACTTC. The V gene is TRBV2, the J gene TRBJ2-5; TRBD2 matches 16 bases. The CDR3 contains 16 residues. J gave up 3 bases and V 5 bases, and 3 bases lay outside the gene matches. Germline CDR1 SNHLY, CDR2 FYNNEI.